The 25 T cell receptor beta chains below were found in one sample sequenced in a study of PD-1 blockade in classical Hodgkin lymphoma. TCRdb keeps only in-frame clones here, not all; method: immunoSEQ multiplex PCR. The repertoire includes approximately 2,800 clones, about 71% of them detected once, and around two thirds sits in the top ten. All trial patients relapsed after autologous stem cell transplantation. Negative selection with magnets was how CD8+ T cells were isolated from the thawed PBMCs. This specimen was CD8+ T cells from blood, taken at baseline. The receptors shown here come from a human donor with classical Hodgkin lymphoma.

This clone appeared once. This chain uses TRBV14 with TRBJ1-1; D gene ambiguous. V was cut by 0 bases and J by 4 bases, with 15 bases left in between. The CDR3 runs 16 residues. Germline V lookup: CDR1 SGHDN, CDR2 FVKESK. DNA for the CDR3: TGTGCCAGCAGCCAAGATAGCCCCGGGGAAGGCACTGAAGCTTTCTTT. Translation: CASSQDSPGEGTEAFF.

A few counts support this clone. The chain has TRBV11-3 and TRBJ2-7; weak D call: TRBD1 (6 bases). The CDR3 is 15 amino acids. Trimming took off 4 bases at V and 0 bases at J, with 13 bases between the two ends. Germline lookup yields CDR1 SGHNT and CDR2 YENEEA. In DNA, the CDR3 is TGTGCCAGCAGCTACCGGACAGTAAGCTCCTACGAGCAGTACTTC. Translating it yields CASSYRTVSSYEQYF.

The rearrangement uses TRBV11-3 and TRBJ2-2; a weak D match, TRBD2 (5 bases). Germline loops: CDR1 SGHNT, CDR2 YENEEA. The CDR3 has 15 amino acids. Trimming removed 1 base from V and 5 bases from J, with 11 bases in between. The CDR3 DNA sequence: TGTGCCAGCAGCTTAGTGACGGGGTGGACCGGGGAGCTGTTTTTT. Protein: CASSLVTGWTGELFF.

This clone was seen more than once but under ten times. The V gene is TRBV5-5, the J gene TRBJ2-7; weak D call: TRBD2 (7 bases). The CDR3 is 14 amino acids. Germline CDR1 SGHKS, CDR2 YYEKEE (reference sequence). V was trimmed by 2 bases and J by 6 bases, leaving 15 bases between them. For the CDR3, the DNA is TGTGCCAGCAGCTTAGTCGGGGGGCGCGGCGAGCAGTACTTC. Encoded protein: CASSLVGGRGEQYF.

The rearrangement joins TRBV5-5 to TRBJ1-2, with D unresolved. CDR3 length equals 15 residues. Germline-derived CDR1 and CDR2 are SGHKS and YYEKEE (reference sequence). With 2 bases removed from V and 8 bases from J, the gap between germline ends came to 19 bases. For the CDR3, the DNA is TGTGCCAGCAGCTTAGAAGCCAAAGGAGCGAGAGGCTACACCTTC. It encodes CASSLEAKGARGYTF.

The rearrangement uses TRBV7-6 and TRBJ2-1, with TRBD1 matching 9 bases. CDR1 and CDR2 from the germline V gene are SGHVS and FNYEAQ. Germline trimming cut 4 bases from V and 4 bases from J; bases unmatched to any gene: 5. This CDR3 is built from 15 residues. The CDR3 bases are TGTGCCAGCAGCTCCGGGACAGGGCTATACAATGAGCAGTTCTTC. It specifies CASSSGTGLYNEQFF.

V usage is TRBV4-3 and J usage is TRBJ1-2; D not resolved. The CDR3 is made up of 15 amino acids. V lost 0 bases to trimming and J lost 1 base, with 9 bases between them. The germline V gene encodes CDR1 LGHNA and CDR2 YSLEER. CDR3: CASSQDRRFNYGYTF. The CDR3 nucleotides read TGCGCCAGCAGCCAAGACAGGCGTTTTAACTATGGCTACACCTTC.

The rearrangement links TRBV4-1 to TRBJ2-2, with 13 bases aligning to TRBD2. V gave up 1 base and J gave up 1 base; unmatched junction bases: 6. The CDR3 runs 19 residues. Germline lookup yields CDR1 MGHRA and CDR2 YSYEKL. The CDR3 DNA reads TGCGCCAGCAGCCAAGTGACTAGCGGGGGGCGTAAGAACACCGGGGAGCTGTTTTTT. Translation: CASSQVTSGGRKNTGELFF.

The chain joins TRBV4-2 to TRBJ2-7, with D unresolved. The CDR3 loop spans 14 amino acids. Germline CDR1 reads LGHNA; CDR2 reads YNFKEQ. The V end lost 5 bases, the J end lost 6 bases, and 17 bases lay between the germline ends. The CDR3 coding sequence is TGTGCCAGCAGCTTGGCTTTCGGACCAGGCGAGCAGTACTTC. Amino acid sequence: CASSLAFGPGEQYF.

V usage is TRBV7-9 and J usage is TRBJ1-2; no firm D call. The germline gives CDR1 SEHNR, CDR2 FQNEAQ (reference sequence). The CDR3 length is 11 residues. V shed 4 bases and J shed 5 bases, with 5 bases lying between them. CDR3 loop: CASSSPYGYTF. DNA of the CDR3: TGTGCCAGCAGCTCCCCGTATGGCTACACCTTC.

CDR3 nucleotides: TGTGCCAGCAGCTTTGGGGGACTTTACTTC. This gives the protein CASSFGGLYF. The chain is built from TRBV7-9 and TRBJ2-5; D might be TRBD2 (6 bases). Trimming took 3 bases from V and 14 from J, leaving 10 bases between them. Germline V gene lookup returns CDR1 SEHNR and CDR2 FQNEAQ (reference sequence). The CDR3 sequence is 10 residues long.

This chain's CDR3 is CASSVSQGLPYQPQHF. The DNA of the CDR3 is TGTGCCAGCAGTGTGAGCCAGGGCCTCCCCTATCAGCCCCAGCATTTT. The V and J genes are TRBV2 and TRBJ1-5; D perhaps matches TRBD1 (5 bases). Trimming pared 4 bases from V and 5 bases from J, leaving 18 bases between. This CDR3 spans 16 amino acids. CDR1 is SNHLY and CDR2 is FYNNEI in the germline V gene.

The gene calls are TRBV27 and TRBJ1-1, with D unresolved. Germline lookup yields CDR1 MNHEY and CDR2 SMNVEV (reference sequence). V was clipped by 1 base and J by 0 bases, with 9 bases between them. The CDR3 consists of 15 residues. CDR3: CASSLYPGVNTEAFF. The CDR3 DNA reads as TGTGCCAGCAGTTTATATCCAGGAGTGAACACTGAAGCTTTCTTT.

This sequence joins TRBV5-6 and TRBJ2-1; D remains ambiguous. Looked up from germline, CDR1 is SGHDT and CDR2 is YYEEEE. This CDR3 spans 12 amino acids. With 4 bases removed from V and 5 bases from J, the gap between germline ends came to 7 bases. The CDR3 loop is CASSGWDNEQFF. In DNA, the CDR3 is TGTGCCAGCAGCGGGTGGGACAATGAGCAGTTCTTC.

This sequence joins TRBV20-1 and TRBJ2-1, with a weak D call TRBD2 (6 bases). There are 11 residues in the CDR3. V lost 6 bases to trimming and J lost 8 bases, with 11 bases between them. CDR1 and CDR2 from the germline V gene are DFQATT and SNEGSKA (reference sequence). The CDR3 loop is CSARRGYEQFF. The CDR3 DNA sequence: TGCAGTGCCAGGCGGGGCTATGAGCAGTTCTTC.

This clone was seen once. The chain recombines TRBV7-9 with TRBJ2-7, with 8 nucleotides matching TRBD2. V was pared by 5 bases and J by 0 bases, with 9 bases of the junction left unmatched. The length of the CDR3 is 16 residues. Germline values: CDR1 SEHNR, CDR2 FQNEAQ (reference sequence). The CDR3 sequence: CASSPPLSGVSYEQYF. The CDR3 DNA follows: TGTGCCAGCAGCCCCCCCCTTAGCGGGGTCTCCTACGAGCAGTACTTC.

The gene calls are TRBV4-2 and TRBJ2-7; D remains unclear. V lost 0 bases to trimming and J lost 3 bases, with 12 bases between them. The germline V gene encodes CDR1 LGHNA and CDR2 YNFKEQ. CDR3 length: 15 amino acids. For the CDR3, the DNA is TGTGCCAGCAGCCAAGATCGCAGTGTCGGCTACGAGCAGTACTTC. The encoded protein is CASSQDRSVGYEQYF.

This chain joins TRBV7-9 and TRBJ2-1; TRBD2 might be the D (5 bases). From germline, CDR1 is SEHNR and CDR2 FQNEAQ (reference sequence). V was cut by 5 bases and J by 1 base, with 9 bases left in between. The CDR3 loop spans 14 amino acids. CDR3 sequence reads: CASSRWRSYNEQFF. Here the CDR3 DNA reads TGTGCCAGCAGCAGGTGGAGGTCCTACAATGAGCAGTTCTTC.

This chain links TRBV11-3 with TRBJ1-5; TRBD1 is a possible D gene (5 bases). The CDR3 covers 13 residues. Germline V gene lookup returns CDR1 SGHNT and CDR2 YENEEA. V was clipped by 5 bases and J by 1 base, with 6 bases between them. DNA of the CDR3: TGTGCCAGCAGCCGGGACAGCAATCAGCCCCAGCATTTT. It specifies CASSRDSNQPQHF.

This clone was counted only a few times. This chain joins TRBV7-2 and TRBJ1-5; D might be TRBD1 (5 bases). V lost 5 bases and J lost 1, with 12 bases in between. CDR1 SGHTA and CDR2 FQGNSA come from the germline V gene. This CDR3 is built from 15 residues. The CDR3 DNA reads as TGTGCCAGCAGCCCCTCGGGGGGAAGCAATCAGCCCCAGCATTTT. This codes for CASSPSGGSNQPQHF.

This clone was seen just once. The chain links TRBV4-2 to TRBJ2-3, with a weak D call TRBD1 (5 bases). Trimming took off 4 bases at V and 4 bases at J, with 15 bases between the two ends. Per germline, CDR1 LGHNA and CDR2 YNFKEQ. The length of the CDR3 is 15 residues. Here the CDR3 DNA reads TGTGCCAGCAGCCCCAGGGAAACCTCCGCAGATACGCAGTATTTT. The encoded protein is CASSPRETSADTQYF.

The J gene is TRBJ1-1, the V gene TRBV6-6; a weak D match, TRBD1 (5 bases). Germline V gives CDR1 MNHNY, CDR2 SVGAGI (reference sequence). Trimming shortened V by 0 bases and J by 13 bases, and 12 bases separated the two germline ends. The CDR3 is 12 residues long. CDR3 nucleotide sequence: TGTGCCAGCAGTTACTCGGGGCCCCTGGTTTTCTTT. This codes for CASSYSGPLVFF.

The chain recombines TRBV29-1 with TRBJ2-3; D is possibly TRBD2 (7 bases). With 0 bases removed from V and 2 bases from J, the gap between germline ends came to 15 bases. CDR1 and CDR2 from the germline V gene are SQVTM and ANQGSEA. The CDR3 covers 16 residues. Here the CDR3 reads CSVEDLRGGTTDTQYF. Written as DNA, the CDR3 is TGCAGCGTTGAAGATCTTAGGGGGGGGACCACAGATACGCAGTATTTT.

In DNA form, the CDR3 reads TGTGCCAGCACCTCCGGGGCCACCTACAATGAGCAGTTCTTC. This codes for CASTSGATYNEQFF. The chain joins TRBV27 to TRBJ2-1; perhaps D is TRBD1 or TRBD2 (5 bases each). The CDR3 is 14 residues long. Trimming cost V 7 bases and J 2 bases, with 12 bases left between them. Germline V lookup: CDR1 MNHEY, CDR2 SMNVEV (reference sequence).

A few counts support this clone. The V call is TRBV9, the J call TRBJ2-7, with D perhaps matching TRBD2 (6 bases). The germline V gene has CDR1 SGDLS and CDR2 YYNGEE. This CDR3 has 13 amino acids. Trimming removed 0 bases at V and 7 bases at J, with 11 bases between. The CDR3 nucleotides read TGTGCCAGCAGCGTAGGAGGGGCGGGGGAGCAGTACTTC. Its protein product is CASSVGGAGEQYF.